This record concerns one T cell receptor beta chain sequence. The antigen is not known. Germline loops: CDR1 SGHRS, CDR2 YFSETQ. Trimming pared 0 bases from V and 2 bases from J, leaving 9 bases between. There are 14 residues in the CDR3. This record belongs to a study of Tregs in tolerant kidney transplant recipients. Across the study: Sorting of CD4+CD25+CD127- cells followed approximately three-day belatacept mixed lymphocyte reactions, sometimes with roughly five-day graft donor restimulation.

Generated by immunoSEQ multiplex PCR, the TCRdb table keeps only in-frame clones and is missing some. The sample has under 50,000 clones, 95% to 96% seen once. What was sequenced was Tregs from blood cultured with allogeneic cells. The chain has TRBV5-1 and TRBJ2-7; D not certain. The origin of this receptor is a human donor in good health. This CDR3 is CASSLAPATYEQYF. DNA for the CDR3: TGCGCCAGCAGCTTGGCACCAGCCACCTACGAGCAGTACTTC.